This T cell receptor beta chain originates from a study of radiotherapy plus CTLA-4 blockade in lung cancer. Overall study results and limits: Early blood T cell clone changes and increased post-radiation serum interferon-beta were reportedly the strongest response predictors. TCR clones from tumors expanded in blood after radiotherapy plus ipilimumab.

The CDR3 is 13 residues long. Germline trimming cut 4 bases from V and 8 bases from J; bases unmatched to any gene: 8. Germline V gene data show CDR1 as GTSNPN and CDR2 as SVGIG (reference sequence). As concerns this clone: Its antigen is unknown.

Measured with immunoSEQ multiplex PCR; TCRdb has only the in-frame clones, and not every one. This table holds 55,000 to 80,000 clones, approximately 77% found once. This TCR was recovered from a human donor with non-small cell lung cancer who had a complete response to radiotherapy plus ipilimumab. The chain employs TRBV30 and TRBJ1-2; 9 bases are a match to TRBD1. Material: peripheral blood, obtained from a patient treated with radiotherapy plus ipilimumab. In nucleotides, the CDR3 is TGTGCCTGGATCCGGGACAGGGTAAAAGGCTACACCTTC. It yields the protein CAWIRDRVKGYTF.